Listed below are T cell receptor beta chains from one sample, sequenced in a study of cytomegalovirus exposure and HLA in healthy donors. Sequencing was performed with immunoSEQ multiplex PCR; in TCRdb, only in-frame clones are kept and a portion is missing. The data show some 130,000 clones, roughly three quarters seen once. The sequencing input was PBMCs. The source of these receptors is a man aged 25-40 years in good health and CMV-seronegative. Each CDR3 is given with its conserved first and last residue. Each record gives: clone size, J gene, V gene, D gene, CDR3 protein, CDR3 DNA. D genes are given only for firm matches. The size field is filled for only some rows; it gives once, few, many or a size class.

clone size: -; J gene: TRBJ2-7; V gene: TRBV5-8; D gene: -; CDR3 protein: CASSMSYYEQYF; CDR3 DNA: TGTGCCAGCAGCATGAGTTACTACGAGCAGTACTTC
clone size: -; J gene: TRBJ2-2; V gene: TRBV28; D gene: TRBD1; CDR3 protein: CASSIGDRGLTGELFF; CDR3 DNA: TGTGCCAGCAGTATTGGAGACAGGGGGCTAACCGGGGAGCTGTTTTTT
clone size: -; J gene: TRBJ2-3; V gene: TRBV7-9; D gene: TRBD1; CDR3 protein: CASTGQGTSTDTQYF; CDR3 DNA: TGTGCCAGCACCGGACAGGGGACTAGCACAGATACGCAGTATTTT
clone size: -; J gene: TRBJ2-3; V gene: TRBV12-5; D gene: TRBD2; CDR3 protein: CASGTGLAGYTDTQYF; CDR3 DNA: TGTGCTAGTGGCACGGGACTAGCGGGATACACAGATACGCAGTATTTT
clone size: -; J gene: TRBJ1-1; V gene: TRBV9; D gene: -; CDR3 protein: CASSALPDSTEAFF; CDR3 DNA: TGTGCCAGCAGCGCATTACCTGACAGCACTGAAGCTTTCTTT
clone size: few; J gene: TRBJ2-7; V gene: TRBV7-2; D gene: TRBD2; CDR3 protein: CASSALGLGHNEQYF; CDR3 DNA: TGTGCCAGCAGCGCCCTTGGACTAGGTCATAACGAGCAGTACTTC
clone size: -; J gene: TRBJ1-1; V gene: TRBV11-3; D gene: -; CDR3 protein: CASSLSGGNTEAFF; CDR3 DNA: TGTGCCAGCAGCTTGTCGGGGGGGAACACTGAAGCTTTCTTT
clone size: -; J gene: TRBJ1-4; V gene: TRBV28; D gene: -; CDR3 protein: CASSFQGNVNEKLFF; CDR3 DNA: TGTGCCAGCAGTTTCCAGGGCAACGTGAATGAAAAACTGTTTTTT
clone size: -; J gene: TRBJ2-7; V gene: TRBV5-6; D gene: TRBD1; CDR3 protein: CASSYSGTVSLEQYF; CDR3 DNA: TGTGCCAGCAGCTATTCCGGGACAGTATCACTCGAGCAGTACTTC
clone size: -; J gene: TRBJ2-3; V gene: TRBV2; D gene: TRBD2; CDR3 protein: CASSVSGTSVGDTQYF; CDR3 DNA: TGTGCCAGCAGTGTCTCCGGGACTAGCGTCGGAGATACGCAGTATTTT
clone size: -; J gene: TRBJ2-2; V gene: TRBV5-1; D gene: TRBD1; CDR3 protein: CASSPGQGPGELFF; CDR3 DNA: TGCGCCAGCAGCCCGGGACAGGGCCCGGGGGAGCTGTTTTTT
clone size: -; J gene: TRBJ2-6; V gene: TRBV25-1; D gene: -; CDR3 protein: CANLTTSGANVLTF; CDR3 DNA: TGTGCCAACCTAACTACCTCTGGGGCCAACGTCCTGACTTTC
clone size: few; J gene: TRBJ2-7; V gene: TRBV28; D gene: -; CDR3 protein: CASKSGGGGYEQYF; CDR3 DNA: TGTGCCAGCAAATCGGGGGGCGGAGGCTACGAGCAGTACTTC
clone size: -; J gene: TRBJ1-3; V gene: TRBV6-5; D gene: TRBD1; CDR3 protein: CASSTLPGGGNTIYF; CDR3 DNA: TGTGCCAGCAGCACCTTACCAGGGGGTGGAAACACCATATATTTT
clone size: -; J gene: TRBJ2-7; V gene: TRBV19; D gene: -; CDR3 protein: CASSVVPGHTYEQYF; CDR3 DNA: TGTGCCAGTAGCGTGGTTCCAGGTCACACCTACGAGCAGTACTTC
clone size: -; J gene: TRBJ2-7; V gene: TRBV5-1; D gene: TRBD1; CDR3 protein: CASSSGQGISYEQYF; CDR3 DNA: TGCGCCAGCAGCTCGGGACAGGGGATCTCCTACGAGCAGTACTTC
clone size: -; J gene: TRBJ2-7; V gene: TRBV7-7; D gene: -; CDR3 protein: CASSLEGGHEQYF; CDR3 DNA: TGTGCTAGCAGCTTAGAGGGGGGGCACGAGCAGTACTTC
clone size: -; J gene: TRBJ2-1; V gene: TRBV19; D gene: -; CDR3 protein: CASRRPDSSYNEQFF; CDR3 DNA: TGTGCCAGTAGACGGCCGGACTCCTCCTACAATGAGCAGTTCTTC
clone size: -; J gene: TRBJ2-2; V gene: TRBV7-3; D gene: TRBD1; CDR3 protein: CASRSGQGNTGELFF; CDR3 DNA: TGTGCCAGCAGGTCCGGACAGGGCAACACCGGGGAGCTGTTTTTT
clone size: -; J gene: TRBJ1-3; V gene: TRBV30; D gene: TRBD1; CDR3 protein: CAWDRGLSGNTIYF; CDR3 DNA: TGTGCCTGGGACAGGGGACTCTCTGGAAACACCATATATTTT
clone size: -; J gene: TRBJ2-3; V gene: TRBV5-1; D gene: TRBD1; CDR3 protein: CASSSRTGAVIRDTQYF; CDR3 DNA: TGCGCCAGCAGCTCCCGGACAGGGGCGGTGATAAGAGATACGCAGTATTTT
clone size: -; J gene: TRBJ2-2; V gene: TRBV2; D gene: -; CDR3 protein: CASGRWGGELFF; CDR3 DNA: TGTGCCAGCGGGAGATGGGGAGGGGAGCTGTTTTTT
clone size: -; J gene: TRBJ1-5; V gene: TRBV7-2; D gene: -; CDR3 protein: CASSLQGLVGNQPQHF; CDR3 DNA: TGTGCCAGCAGCCTGCAGGGCTTAGTTGGCAATCAGCCCCAGCATTTT
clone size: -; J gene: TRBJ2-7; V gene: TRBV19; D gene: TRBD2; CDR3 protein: CASSIDPLAGVYEQYF; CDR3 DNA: TGTGCCAGTAGTATAGATCCCCTAGCGGGAGTCTACGAGCAGTACTTC
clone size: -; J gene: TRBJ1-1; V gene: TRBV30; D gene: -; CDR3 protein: CAFQAGSVNTEAFF; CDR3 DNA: TGTGCGTTTCAAGCGGGCAGTGTGAACACTGAAGCTTTCTTT
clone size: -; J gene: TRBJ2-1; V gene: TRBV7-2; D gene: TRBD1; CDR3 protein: CASSLQGDSYNEQFF; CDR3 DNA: TGTGCCAGCAGCCTCCAGGGGGACTCCTACAATGAGCAGTTCTTC
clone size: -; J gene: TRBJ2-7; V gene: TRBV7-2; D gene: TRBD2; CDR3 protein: CASSQLASYEQYF; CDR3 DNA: TGTGCCAGCAGCCAACTAGCGTCCTACGAGCAGTACTTC
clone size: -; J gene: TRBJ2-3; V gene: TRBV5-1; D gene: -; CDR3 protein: CASSLEGVTNTQYF; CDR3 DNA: TGCGCCAGCAGCTTGGAGGGAGTGACTAATACGCAGTATTTT
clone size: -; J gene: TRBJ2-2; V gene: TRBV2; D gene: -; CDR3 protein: CASSEVPGAGELFF; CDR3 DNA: TGTGCCAGCAGTGAAGTTCCGGGGGCCGGGGAGCTGTTTTTT
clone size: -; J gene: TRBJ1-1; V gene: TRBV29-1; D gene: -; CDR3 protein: CSVERTVRTEAFF; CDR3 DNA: TGCAGCGTCGAGAGGACAGTACGCACTGAAGCTTTCTTT
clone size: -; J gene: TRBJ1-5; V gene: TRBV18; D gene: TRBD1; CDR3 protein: CASSPLDRGVNQPQHF; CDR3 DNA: TGTGCCAGCTCACCCCTAGACAGGGGCGTCAATCAGCCCCAGCATTTT
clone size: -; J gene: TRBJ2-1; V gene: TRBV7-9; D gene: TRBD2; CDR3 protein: CASSSAGSGRTYNEQFF; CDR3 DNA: TGTGCCAGCAGCTCCGCTGGCAGCGGGAGGACCTACAATGAGCAGTTCTTC
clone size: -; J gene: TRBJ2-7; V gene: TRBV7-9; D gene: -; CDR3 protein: CASSLNGQGEQYF; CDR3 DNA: TGTGCCAGCAGCTTAAACGGGCAGGGGGAGCAGTACTTC
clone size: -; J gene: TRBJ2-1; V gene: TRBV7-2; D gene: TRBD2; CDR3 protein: CASSPWTSYNNEQFF; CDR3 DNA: TGTGCCAGCAGCCCTTGGACTAGTTACAACAATGAGCAGTTCTTC
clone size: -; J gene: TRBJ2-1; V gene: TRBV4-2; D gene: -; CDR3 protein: CASSQRLDFNEQFF; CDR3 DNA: TGTGCCAGCAGCCAGCGACTAGACTTTAATGAGCAGTTCTTC
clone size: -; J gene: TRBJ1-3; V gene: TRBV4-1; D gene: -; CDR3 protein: CASSQVLPGFGNTIYF; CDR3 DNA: TGCGCCAGCAGCCAAGTTCTACCCGGGTTCGGAAACACCATATATTTT
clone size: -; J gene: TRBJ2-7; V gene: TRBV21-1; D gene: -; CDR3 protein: CASTSIPGQRISYEQYF; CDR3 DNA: TGTGCCAGCACCTCAATCCCCGGACAGAGAATTTCCTACGAGCAGTACTTC
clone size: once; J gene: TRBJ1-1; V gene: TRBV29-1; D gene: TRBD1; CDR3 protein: CSVEGTGEAFF; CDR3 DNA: TGCAGCGTTGAAGGGACAGGAGAAGCTTTCTTT
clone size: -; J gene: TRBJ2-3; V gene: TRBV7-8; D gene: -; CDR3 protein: CASRLRTSTDTQYF; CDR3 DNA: TGTGCCAGCAGGCTTCGGACTAGCACAGATACGCAGTATTTT
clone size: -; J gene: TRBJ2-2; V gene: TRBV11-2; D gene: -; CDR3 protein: CASSLDLNTGELFF; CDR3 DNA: TGTGCCAGCAGCTTAGATCTAAACACCGGGGAGCTGTTTTTT
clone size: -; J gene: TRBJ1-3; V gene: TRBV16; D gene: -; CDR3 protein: CASSQSGAQSGNTIYF; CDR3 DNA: TGTGCCAGCAGCCAATCGGGGGCCCAATCTGGAAACACCATATATTTT
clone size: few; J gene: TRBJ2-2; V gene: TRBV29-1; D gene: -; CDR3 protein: CSVRTANTGELFF; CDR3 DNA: TGCAGCGTCAGGACAGCTAACACCGGGGAGCTGTTTTTT
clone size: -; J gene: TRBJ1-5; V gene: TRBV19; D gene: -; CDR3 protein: CASGEGNQPQHF; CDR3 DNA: TGTGCCAGTGGGGAGGGCAATCAGCCCCAGCATTTT
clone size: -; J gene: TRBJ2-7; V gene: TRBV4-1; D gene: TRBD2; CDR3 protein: CASSQDSLAGVKVSYEQYF; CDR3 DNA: TGCGCCAGCAGCCAAGACAGTTTAGCGGGAGTGAAAGTATCCTACGAGCAGTACTTC
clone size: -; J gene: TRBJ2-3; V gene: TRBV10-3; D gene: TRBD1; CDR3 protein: CAISEGGRAPDTQYF; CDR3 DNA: TGTGCCATCAGTGAAGGGGGCCGTGCACCAGATACGCAGTATTTT
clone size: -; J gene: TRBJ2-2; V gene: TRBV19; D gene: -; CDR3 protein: CASTSRGSDTGELFF; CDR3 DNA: TGTGCCAGTACCTCGCGAGGGTCGGACACCGGGGAGCTGTTTTTT
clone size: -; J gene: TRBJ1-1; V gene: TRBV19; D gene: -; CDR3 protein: CASSQGSGTEAFF; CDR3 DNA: TGTGCCAGTAGCCAGGGAAGCGGGACTGAAGCTTTCTTT
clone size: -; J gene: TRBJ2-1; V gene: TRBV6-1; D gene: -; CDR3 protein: CASIERQYNEQFF; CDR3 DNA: TGTGCCAGCATCGAGCGGCAGTACAATGAGCAGTTCTTC
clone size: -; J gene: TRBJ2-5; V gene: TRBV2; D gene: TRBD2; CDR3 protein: CASSEEAGGGETQYF; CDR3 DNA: TGTGCCAGCAGTGAGGAGGCGGGAGGAGGGGAGACCCAGTACTTC
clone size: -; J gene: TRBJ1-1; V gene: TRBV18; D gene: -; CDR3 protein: CASGRGEFGVTEAFF; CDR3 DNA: TGTGCCAGCGGGCGGGGGGAATTCGGAGTTACTGAAGCTTTCTTT
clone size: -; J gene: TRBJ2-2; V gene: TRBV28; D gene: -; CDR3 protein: CASNHGSPGELFF; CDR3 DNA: TGTGCCAGCAATCACGGGAGCCCCGGGGAGCTGTTTTTT
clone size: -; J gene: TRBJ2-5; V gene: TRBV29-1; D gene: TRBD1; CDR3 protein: CSVERDRGQETQYF; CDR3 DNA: TGCAGCGTTGAGCGGGACAGGGGGCAAGAGACCCAGTACTTC
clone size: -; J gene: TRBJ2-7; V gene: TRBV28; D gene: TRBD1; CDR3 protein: CASSGQGWHEQYF; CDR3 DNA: TGTGCCAGCAGTGGACAGGGTTGGCACGAGCAGTACTTC
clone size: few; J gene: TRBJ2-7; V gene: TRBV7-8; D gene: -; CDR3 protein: CASSPAASYEQYF; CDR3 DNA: TGTGCCAGCAGCCCAGCGGCGTCCTACGAGCAGTACTTC
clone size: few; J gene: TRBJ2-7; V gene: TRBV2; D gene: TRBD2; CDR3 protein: CASSWEREGNEQYF; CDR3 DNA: TGTGCCAGCAGTTGGGAGCGGGAGGGAAACGAGCAGTACTTC
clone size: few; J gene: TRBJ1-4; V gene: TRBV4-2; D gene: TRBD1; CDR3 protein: CASSHQGAGEKLFF; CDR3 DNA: TGTGCCAGCAGCCATCAGGGGGCTGGTGAAAAACTGTTTTTT
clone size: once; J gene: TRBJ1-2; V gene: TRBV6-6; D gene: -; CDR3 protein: CASSLGSIYGYTF; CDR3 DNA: TGTGCCAGCAGTCTAGGGAGCATCTATGGCTACACCTTC
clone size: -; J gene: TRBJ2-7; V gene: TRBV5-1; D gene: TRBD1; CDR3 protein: CASSRGQGTYEQYF; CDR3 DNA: TGCGCCAGCAGCCGAGGACAGGGGACCTACGAGCAGTACTTC